This T cell receptor beta chain was identified in a study of a mutant IDH1 vaccine in newly diagnosed glioma. Whole-study context: Those enrolled had earlier been treated with radiotherapy, temozolomide, or both, mostly both.

Regarding time point: week 23, last vaccination. Topical imiquimod was applied with each vaccine dose, which held 300 ug of mutant IDH1 20-mer peptide. Each donor presented with a new WHO grade 3 or 4 astrocytoma that tested IDH1-mutant and showed ATRX loss. In the case of this clone: What it binds is not known.

The CDR3 runs 15 residues. Germline CDR1 reads MNHNS; CDR2 reads SASEGT. V was clipped by 6 bases and J by 9 bases, with 18 bases between them. Here immunoSEQ multiplex PCR was the method, and the copy in TCRdb shows in-frame clones only, minus some. The repertoire holds tens of thousands of clones, with under 90% as singletons. The sample consisted of PBMCs, taken from a glioma patient whose treatment included an IDH1 peptide vaccine. V gene TRBV6-1 combines with J gene TRBJ1-6, with a weak D call TRBD1 (5 bases). The receptor's source is a man between 18 and 35 years old with glioma. Here the CDR3 DNA reads TGTGCCAGCAGCCGGATCGAGGGAGGGGCTTCACCCCTCCACTTT. It encodes CASSRIEGGASPLHF.